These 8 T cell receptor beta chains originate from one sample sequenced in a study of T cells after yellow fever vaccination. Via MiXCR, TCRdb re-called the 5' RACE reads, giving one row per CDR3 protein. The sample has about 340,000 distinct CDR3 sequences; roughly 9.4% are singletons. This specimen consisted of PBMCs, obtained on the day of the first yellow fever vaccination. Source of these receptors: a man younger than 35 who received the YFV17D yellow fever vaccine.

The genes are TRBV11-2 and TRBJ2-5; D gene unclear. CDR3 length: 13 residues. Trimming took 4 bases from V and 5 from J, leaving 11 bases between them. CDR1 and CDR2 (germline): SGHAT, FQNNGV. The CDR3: CASSSQPVETQYF. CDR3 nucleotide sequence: TGTGCCAGCAGCTCACAGCCGGTGGAGACCCAGTACTTC.

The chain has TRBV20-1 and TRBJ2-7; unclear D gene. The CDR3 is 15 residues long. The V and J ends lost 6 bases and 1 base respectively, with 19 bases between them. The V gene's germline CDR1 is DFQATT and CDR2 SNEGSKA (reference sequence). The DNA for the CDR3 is TGCAGTGCGTCACGCCCCGCCGACGGATCCTACGAGCAGTACTTC. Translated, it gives CSASRPADGSYEQYF.

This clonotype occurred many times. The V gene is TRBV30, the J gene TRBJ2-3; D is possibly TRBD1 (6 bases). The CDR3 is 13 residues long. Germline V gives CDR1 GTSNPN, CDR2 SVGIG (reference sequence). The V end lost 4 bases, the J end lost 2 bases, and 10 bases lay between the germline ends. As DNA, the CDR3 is TGTGCCTGGAACAGGGATTTCACAGATACGCAGTATTTT. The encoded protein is CAWNRDFTDTQYF.

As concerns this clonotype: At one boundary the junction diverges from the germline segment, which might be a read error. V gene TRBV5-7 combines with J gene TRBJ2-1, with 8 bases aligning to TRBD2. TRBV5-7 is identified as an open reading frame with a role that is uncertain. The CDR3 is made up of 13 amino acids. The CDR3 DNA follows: TGTGCCAGCAGCCCCGTGAGCGGGGGCCGAACGGTCTTC. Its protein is CASSPVSGGRTVF.

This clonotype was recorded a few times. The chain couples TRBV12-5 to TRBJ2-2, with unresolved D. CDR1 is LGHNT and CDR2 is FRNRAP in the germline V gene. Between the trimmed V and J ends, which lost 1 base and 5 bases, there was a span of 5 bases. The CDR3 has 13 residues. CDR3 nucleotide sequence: TGTGCTAGTGGTTTGGGGGATACCGGGGAGCTGTTTTTT. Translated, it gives CASGLGDTGELFF. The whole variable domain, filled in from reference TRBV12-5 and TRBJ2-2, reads DARVTQTPRHKVTEMGQEVTMRCQPILGHNTVFWYRQTMMQGLELLAYFRNRAPLDDSGMPKDRFSAEMPDATLATLKIQPSEPRDSAVYFCASGLGDTGELFFGEGSRLTVL.

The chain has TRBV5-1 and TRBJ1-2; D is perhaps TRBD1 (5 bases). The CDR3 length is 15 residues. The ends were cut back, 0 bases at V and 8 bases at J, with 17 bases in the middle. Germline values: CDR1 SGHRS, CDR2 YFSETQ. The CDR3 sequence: CASSLVPGAQEGYTF. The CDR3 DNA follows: TGCGCCAGCAGCTTGGTTCCTGGGGCTCAGGAGGGCTACACCTTC.

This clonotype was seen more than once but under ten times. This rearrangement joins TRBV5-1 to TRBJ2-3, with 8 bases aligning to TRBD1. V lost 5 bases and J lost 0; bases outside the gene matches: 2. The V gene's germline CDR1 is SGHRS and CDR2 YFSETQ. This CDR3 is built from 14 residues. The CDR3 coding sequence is TGCGCCAGCAGGACAGGGGCGAGCACAGATACGCAGTATTTT. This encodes CASRTGASTDTQYF.

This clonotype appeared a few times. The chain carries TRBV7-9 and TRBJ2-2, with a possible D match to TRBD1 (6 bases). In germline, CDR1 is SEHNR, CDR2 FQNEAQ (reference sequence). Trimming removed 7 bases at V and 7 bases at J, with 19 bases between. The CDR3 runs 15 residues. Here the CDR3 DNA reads TGTGCCAGCAAATCGGTTACAGGGATGGACGGGGAGCTGTTTTTT. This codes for CASKSVTGMDGELFF.